This passage covers 28 T cell receptor beta chains from one sample sequenced in a study of blood T cell repertoires in COVID-19. The method was immunoSEQ multiplex PCR; TCRdb's version includes in-frame clones alone and lacks a portion of them. The sample records approximately 260,000 clones, 70% to 90% being singletons. Material: peripheral blood. These TCRs come from a woman in her 40s with acute or convalescent COVID-19.

The rearrangement joins TRBV6-6 to TRBJ1-2, with TRBD1 matching over 9 bases. Germline V gene data show CDR1 as MNHNY and CDR2 as SVGAGI (reference sequence). This CDR3 has 16 residues. The V and J ends lost 6 bases and 4 bases, in that order; junction bases with no gene match: 12. CDR3 protein: CASSDTGGVSLYGYTF. The CDR3 DNA sequence: TGTGCCAGCAGCGATACAGGGGGCGTTTCCCTCTATGGCTACACCTTC.

The CDR3 DNA is TGTGCCAGCAGTGAAGGAGCCGGACAGGGGGCTACTGAAGCTTTCTTT. This translates into CASSEGAGQGATEAFF. The chain employs TRBV6-1 and TRBJ1-1; 11 bases map to TRBD1. The CDR3 has 16 amino acids. V shed 1 base, J shed 5 bases, and the junction held 6 bases outside the gene matches. Germline V gene sequence: CDR1 MNHNS, CDR2 SASEGT.

The CDR3 coding sequence is TGTGCCAGCTCCCTCCAACAGACAGGGATGAACACTGAAGCTTTCTTT. It is translated as CASSLQQTGMNTEAFF. The chain is built from TRBV2 and TRBJ1-1; TRBD1 matches at 7 bases. The trim removed 8 bases at V and 0 bases at J, leaving 12 bases unmatched. The V gene's germline CDR1 is SNHLY and CDR2 FYNNEI. The CDR3 contains 16 residues.

V and J are TRBV2 and TRBJ2-7; the D gene is possibly TRBD1 (6 bases). With 6 bases removed from V and 0 bases from J, the gap between germline ends came to 12 bases. CDR1 and CDR2 (germline): SNHLY, FYNNEI. The CDR3 totals 14 residues. The CDR3 DNA is TGTGCCAGCAGAGGACAGTGGAGCTCCTACGAGCAGTACGTC. It codes for CASRGQWSSYEQYV.

The chain carries TRBV10-3 and TRBJ1-1; D is ambiguous. Germline CDR1 ENHRY, CDR2 SYGVKD. The CDR3 spans 14 residues. The V end lost 6 bases, the J end lost 1 base, and 12 bases lay between the germline ends. CDR3 nucleotides: TGTGCCATCAGCCCCGTTGAGGGGAACACTGAAGCTTTCTTT. It encodes CAISPVEGNTEAFF.

The chain uses TRBV4-1 and TRBJ2-2; no definite D call. CDR3 length: 15 amino acids. From germline, CDR1 is MGHRA and CDR2 YSYEKL. V was cut by 4 bases and J by 0 bases, with 9 bases left in between. CDR3 coding DNA: TGCGCCAGCAGCCCCCCCCAGACGAACACCGGGGAGCTGTTTTTT. Translation: CASSPPQTNTGELFF.

The rearrangement uses TRBV28 and TRBJ1-1, with TRBD1 as a possible D gene (6 bases). This CDR3 spans 13 amino acids. The V end was cut by 3 bases, the J end by 10 bases, with 15 bases between. Germline values: CDR1 MDHEN, CDR2 SYDVKM. CDR3 loop: CASSLTGGLGAFF. CDR3 DNA sequence: TGTGCCAGCAGTTTGACGGGGGGGCTTGGAGCTTTCTTT.

This sequence joins TRBV5-5 and TRBJ1-6, with D uncertain. Trimming cost V 2 bases and J 0 bases, with 9 bases left between them. This CDR3 comprises 16 residues. From germline, CDR1 is SGHKS and CDR2 YYEKEE (reference sequence). CDR3 loop: CASSLLVNSYNSPLHF. In nucleotides, the CDR3 is TGTGCCAGCAGCTTACTGGTTAACTCCTATAATTCACCCCTCCACTTT.

This clone was seen more than once but under ten times. CDR3 DNA sequence: TGTGCCAGCTCCCCAAGGGGTCAGGACACCATATATTTT. Protein sequence: CASSPRGQDTIYF. The chain links TRBV18 to TRBJ1-3; weak D call: TRBD1 (5 bases). V shed 6 bases and J shed 8 bases, with 14 bases lying between them. CDR1 KGHSH and CDR2 LQKENI come from the germline V gene. The CDR3 extends over 13 amino acids.

V is TRBV7-9 and J is TRBJ1-5; maybe TRBD1 (5 bases). The CDR3 contains 14 residues. Germline assignment: CDR1 SEHNR and CDR2 FQNEAQ (reference sequence). The V end was cut by 4 bases, the J end by 6 bases, with 13 bases between. In nucleotides, the CDR3 is TGTGCCAGCAGCTCGACAGCCACAGGTCAGCCCCAGCATTTT. It translates to CASSSTATGQPQHF. Variable domain in full (rest from reference TRBV7-9 and TRBJ1-5): DTGVSQNPRHKITKRGQNVTFRCDPISEHNRLYWYRQTLGQGPEFLTYFQNEAQLEKSRLLSDRFSAERPKGSFSTLEIQRTEQGDSAMYLCASSSTATGQPQHFGDGTRLSIL.

The chain uses TRBV19 and TRBJ1-2; D may be TRBD1 (6 bases). This CDR3 has 15 residues. V was trimmed by 4 bases and J by 8 bases, leaving 20 bases between them. Germline values: CDR1 LNHDA, CDR2 SQIVND (reference sequence). CDR3 sequence: CASSNYGQSLKGYTF. DNA for the CDR3: TGTGCCAGTAGTAATTACGGACAGAGCTTAAAGGGCTACACCTTC.

V and J are TRBV6-1 and TRBJ1-1, with D possibly TRBD1 on 5 matching bases. Germline-derived CDR1 and CDR2 are MNHNS and SASEGT. V was clipped by 3 bases and J by 5 bases, with 16 bases between them. The CDR3 runs to 15 residues. This CDR3 is CASSDRGERKTEAFF. The CDR3 DNA is TGTGCCAGCAGTGATCGGGGGGAGCGTAAGACTGAAGCTTTCTTT.

The V and J genes are TRBV6-1 and TRBJ1-5; D unresolved. Germline-derived CDR1 and CDR2 are MNHNS and SASEGT. The CDR3 spans 14 residues. V gave up 3 bases and J gave up 3 bases, with 9 bases separating them. The CDR3 protein is CASSDRSYNQPQHF. The CDR3 nucleotides are TGTGCCAGCAGTGACAGGTCCTACAATCAGCCCCAGCATTTT.

The rearrangement joins TRBV4-1 to TRBJ1-6; 7 nucleotides match TRBD1. In germline, CDR1 is MGHRA, CDR2 YSYEKL. V shed 0 bases and J 16 bases; nucleotides not matched to a gene: 9. The CDR3 has 14 amino acids. The CDR3 region has the DNA TGCGCCAGCAGCCAAGAGGACAGGATGGCACGTCTCCACTTT. Its protein is CASSQEDRMARLHF.

The chain carries TRBV5-1 and TRBJ1-1, with 8 bases aligning to TRBD1. Trimming removed 4 bases from V and 4 bases from J; junction bases left unmatched: 3. CDR1 SGHRS and CDR2 YFSETQ come from the germline V gene. This CDR3 spans 13 amino acids. The CDR3 sequence: CASSLTGATEAFF. The CDR3 coding sequence is TGCGCCAGCAGCCTGACAGGGGCCACTGAAGCTTTCTTT.

The gene calls are TRBV7-2 and TRBJ2-3, with 12 bases that match TRBD2. This CDR3 has 16 amino acids. V trimming: 3 bases; J trimming: 8 bases; junction bases outside the gene matches: 9. The germline gives CDR1 SGHTA, CDR2 FQGNSA. As DNA, the CDR3 is TGTGCCAGCAGCTTCCTACTAGCGGGGGGTCATGGTACGCAGTATTTT. This gives the protein CASSFLLAGGHGTQYF.

The chain is built from TRBV12-3 or TRBV12-4 and TRBJ1-1; 9 positions agree with TRBD1. V shed 8 bases, J shed 12 bases, and the junction held 7 bases outside the gene matches. The CDR3 has 11 amino acids. CDR3 region: CASGDRELPFF. CDR3 DNA sequence: TGTGCCAGCGGGGACAGGGAGCTCCCTTTCTTT.

The chain carries TRBV27 and TRBJ1-4, with a weak D call TRBD1 (6 bases). Germline CDR1 and CDR2: MNHEY and SMNVEV (reference sequence). The CDR3 totals 17 residues. V lost 5 bases, J lost 3 bases, and 19 bases lay in between. CDR3 DNA: TGTGCCAGCAGTCTCATTAGAGGGACAACTCCTAATGAAAAACTGTTTTTT. Residues: CASSLIRGTTPNEKLFF. Supplemented by reference TRBV27 and TRBJ1-4, the full variable domain reads EAQVTQNPRYLITVTGKKLTVTCSQNMNHEYMSWYRQDPGLGLRQIYYSMNVEVTDKGDVPEGYKVSRKEKRNFPLILESPSPNQTSLYFCASSLIRGTTPNEKLFFGSGTQLSVL.

J is TRBJ1-5 and V is TRBV4-1; D gene uncertain. CDR3 length equals 16 residues. V dropped 3 bases and J dropped 0 bases, with 12 bases sitting between them. Germline-derived CDR1 and CDR2 are MGHRA and YSYEKL. This chain's CDR3 is CASSHAESSSNQPQHF. CDR3 sequence (DNA): TGCGCCAGCAGCCATGCCGAAAGCTCTAGCAATCAGCCCCAGCATTTT.

The rearrangement joins TRBV25-1 to TRBJ1-1; a weak D match, TRBD1 (5 bases). CDR3 length: 11 residues. Trimming left V 6 bases short and J 10 bases short, with 12 bases between. Germline-derived CDR1 and CDR2 are MGHDK and SYGVNS. The CDR3 region is CASRGGFGAFF. The CDR3 DNA reads TGTGCCAGCAGGGGGGGGTTTGGAGCTTTCTTT.

This chain uses TRBV11-2 with TRBJ1-2, with D possibly matching TRBD1 (5 bases). Germline-derived CDR1 and CDR2 are SGHAT and FQNNGV. The V end lost 5 bases, the J end lost 4 bases, and 17 bases lay between the germline ends. The CDR3 length is 15 residues. Here the CDR3 DNA reads TGTGCCAGCAGCCCAAGTACGGGACTTTTCTATGGCTACACCTTC. This codes for CASSPSTGLFYGYTF.

To note about this clone: Other DNA sequences in this sample translate to the same CDR3. CDR3 in DNA: TGTGCCAGCAGTGAAGATTCCGGGAATGAAAAACTGTTTTTT. It encodes CASSEDSGNEKLFF. This chain joins TRBV2 and TRBJ1-4; no reliable D call. Trimming took 1 base from V and 5 from J, leaving 8 bases between them. CDR3 length equals 14 residues. The germline gives CDR1 SNHLY, CDR2 FYNNEI.

The rearrangement links TRBV27 to TRBJ1-2, with D perhaps matching TRBD1 (6 bases). Germline loops: CDR1 MNHEY, CDR2 SMNVEV (reference sequence). V was pared by 2 bases and J by 4 bases, with 8 bases between. This CDR3 contains 13 residues. Here the CDR3 DNA reads TGTGCCAGCAGTTTAGACAGGAGCTATGGCTACACCTTC. Translating gives CASSLDRSYGYTF.

This clone was seen only once. J is TRBJ1-5 and V is TRBV6-1; 8 bases map to TRBD1. CDR1 is MNHNS, CDR2 SASEGT, per germline. The CDR3 totals 16 residues. Trimming at V came to 3 bases and at J to 3 bases, leaving 7 bases not matched to a gene. Here the CDR3 reads CASSDTGQASNQPQHF. CDR3 bases: TGTGCCAGCAGTGATACGGGACAGGCTTCCAATCAGCCCCAGCATTTT.

This clone has a single count. This chain uses TRBV5-1 with TRBJ2-1, with 7 positions matching TRBD1. The CDR3 length is 14 residues. From germline, CDR1 is SGHRS and CDR2 YFSETQ. Trimming cost V 4 bases and J 1 base; bases outside gene matches: 2. The CDR3 reads CASSPGQSYNEQFF. CDR3 bases: TGCGCCAGCAGCCCGGGACAGTCCTACAATGAGCAGTTCTTC.

V gene TRBV2 combines with J gene TRBJ1-6, with TRBD1 as a possible D gene (6 bases). Germline V gene sequence: CDR1 SNHLY, CDR2 FYNNEI. V dropped 0 bases and J dropped 4 bases, with 10 bases sitting between them. The CDR3 runs 16 residues. The CDR3 region is CASSEAPTGYNSPLHF. CDR3 bases: TGTGCCAGCAGTGAAGCGCCGACAGGTTATAATTCACCCCTCCACTTT.

This rearrangement joins TRBV7-9 to TRBJ1-2; D is unresolved. The CDR3 has 14 residues. Trimming pared 5 bases from V and 2 bases from J, leaving 12 bases between. Germline CDR1 reads SEHNR; CDR2 reads FQNEAQ (reference sequence). The CDR3 bases are TGTGCCAGCAGCCCCGGGGTAGGGAACTATGGCTACACCTTC. Amino acids: CASSPGVGNYGYTF.

The rearrangement joins TRBV12-5 to TRBJ1-1, with TRBD1 matching 8 bases. Germline CDR1 LGHNT, CDR2 FRNRAP. The trim removed 5 bases at V and 5 bases at J, leaving 4 bases unmatched. The CDR3 contains 13 residues. CDR3 protein: CASGPDRGTEAFF. CDR3 coding DNA: TGTGCTAGTGGTCCCGACAGGGGTACTGAAGCTTTCTTT.